Listed below are T cell receptor beta chains from one sample, sequenced in a study of blood T cells in healthy people across ages. TCRdb analysed the 5' RACE reads with MiXCR anew, one entry per CDR3 protein. The sample records fewer than 2,000,000 distinct CDR3 sequences, about 39% being singletons. The sequenced sample consisted of blood. The receptors originated from a human donor in good health. The conserved cysteine and the conserved F or W are not part of the CDR3 here. Fields, in order: J gene, CDR3 length, V gene, CDR3 protein.

TRBJ1-2	11	TRBV5-1	ASSFAQNYGYT
TRBJ2-7	12	TRBV20-1	SEAPLAGSYEQY
TRBJ2-1	11	TRBV27	ASSIDDGDEQF
TRBJ2-5	14	TRBV5-1	ASSFDSSSTQETQY
TRBJ1-6	11	TRBV24-1	ATTGGYNSPLH
-	12	TRBV24-1	ATSDPSRGYEQY
TRBJ1-6	13	TRBV18	ASSPGTANNSPLH
TRBJ2-1	11	TRBV2	ASSEEADDEQF
TRBJ1-2	11	TRBV3-1	ASSDDRLHGYT
TRBJ1-1	12	TRBV6-2/TRBV6-3	ASSYQEMNAEAF
TRBJ2-5	15	TRBV7-9	ASSRSGLAGKEETQY
TRBJ2-5	13	TRBV7-2	ASSTGGPGWETQY
TRBJ1-2	10	TRBV20-1	SAKDGRYGYT